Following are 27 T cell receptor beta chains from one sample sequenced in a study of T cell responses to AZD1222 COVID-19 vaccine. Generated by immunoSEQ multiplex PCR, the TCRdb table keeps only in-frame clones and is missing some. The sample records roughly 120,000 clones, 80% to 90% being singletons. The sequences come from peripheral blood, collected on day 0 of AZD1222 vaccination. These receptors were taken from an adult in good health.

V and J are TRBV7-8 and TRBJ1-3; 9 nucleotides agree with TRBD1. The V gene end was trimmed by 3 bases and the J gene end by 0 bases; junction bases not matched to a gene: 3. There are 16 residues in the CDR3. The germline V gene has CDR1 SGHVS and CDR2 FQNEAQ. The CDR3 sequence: CASSFGTGYSGNTIYF. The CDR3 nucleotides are TGTGCCAGCAGCTTTGGGACAGGGTACTCTGGAAACACCATATATTTT. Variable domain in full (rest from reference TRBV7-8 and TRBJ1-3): GAGVSQSPRYKVAKRGQDVALRCDPISGHVSLFWYQQALGQGPEFLTYFQNEAQLDKSGLPSDRFFAERPEGSVSTLKIQRTQQEDSAVYLCASSFGTGYSGNTIYFGEGSWLTVV.

In DNA form, the CDR3 reads TGTGCCAGCTCAACAAGACCGACAGGGAGGCAAGAGACCCAGTACTTC. It encodes CASSTRPTGRQETQYF. The chain carries TRBV18 and TRBJ2-5; D is possibly TRBD1 (7 bases). With 5 bases removed from V and 2 bases from J, the gap between germline ends came to 18 bases. The CDR3 has 16 amino acids. Germline V lookup: CDR1 KGHSH, CDR2 LQKENI.

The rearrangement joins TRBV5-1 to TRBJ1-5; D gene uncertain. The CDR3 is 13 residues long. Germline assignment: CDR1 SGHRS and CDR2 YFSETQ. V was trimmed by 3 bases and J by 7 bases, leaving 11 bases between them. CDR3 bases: TGCGCCAGCAGCTCCCTTGGAGGGCAGCCCCAGCATTTT. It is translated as CASSSLGGQPQHF.

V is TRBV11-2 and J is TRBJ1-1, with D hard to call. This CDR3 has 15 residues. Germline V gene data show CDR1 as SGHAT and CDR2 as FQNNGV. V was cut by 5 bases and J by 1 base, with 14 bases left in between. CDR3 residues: CASSTPTLGNTEAFF. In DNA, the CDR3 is TGTGCCAGCAGCACCCCGACCCTCGGGAACACTGAAGCTTTCTTT. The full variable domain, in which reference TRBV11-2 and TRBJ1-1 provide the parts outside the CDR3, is EAGVAQSPRYKIIEKRQSVAFWCNPISGHATLYWYQQILGQGPKLLIQFQNNGVVDDSQLPKDRFSAERLKGVDSTLKIQPAKLEDSAVYLCASSTPTLGNTEAFFGQGTRLTVV.

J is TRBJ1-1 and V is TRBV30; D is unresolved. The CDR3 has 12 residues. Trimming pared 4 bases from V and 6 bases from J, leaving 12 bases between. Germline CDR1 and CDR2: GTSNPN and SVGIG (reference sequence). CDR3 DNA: TGTGCCTGGAAGGAGGATTACGCTGAAGCTTTCTTT. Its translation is CAWKEDYAEAFF.

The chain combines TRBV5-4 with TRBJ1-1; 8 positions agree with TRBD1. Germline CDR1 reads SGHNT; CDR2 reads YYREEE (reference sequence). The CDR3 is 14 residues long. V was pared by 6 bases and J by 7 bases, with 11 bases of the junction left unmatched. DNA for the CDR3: TGTGCCAGCACCCCTAAACAGGGGGTTGTTGAAGCTTTCTTT. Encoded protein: CASTPKQGVVEAFF.

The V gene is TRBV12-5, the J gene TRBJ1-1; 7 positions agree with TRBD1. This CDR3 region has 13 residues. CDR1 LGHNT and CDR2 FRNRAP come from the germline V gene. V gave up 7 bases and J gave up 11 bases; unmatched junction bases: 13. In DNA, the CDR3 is TGTGCTAGTGATGACAGGGTTAAGATCGGGGCTTTCTTT. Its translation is CASDDRVKIGAFF.

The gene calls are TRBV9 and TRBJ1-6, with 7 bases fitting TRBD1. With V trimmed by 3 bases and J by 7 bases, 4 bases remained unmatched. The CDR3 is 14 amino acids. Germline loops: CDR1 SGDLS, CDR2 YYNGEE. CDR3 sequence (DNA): TGTGCCAGCAGCGCGGGACAGTCGAATTCACCCCTCCACTTT. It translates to CASSAGQSNSPLHF. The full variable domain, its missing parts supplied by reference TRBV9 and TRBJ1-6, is DSGVTQTPKHLITATGQRVTLRCSPRSGDLSVYWYQQSLDQGLQFLIQYYNGEERAKGNILERFSAQQFPDLHSELNLSSLELGDSALYFCASSAGQSNSPLHFGNGTRLTVT.

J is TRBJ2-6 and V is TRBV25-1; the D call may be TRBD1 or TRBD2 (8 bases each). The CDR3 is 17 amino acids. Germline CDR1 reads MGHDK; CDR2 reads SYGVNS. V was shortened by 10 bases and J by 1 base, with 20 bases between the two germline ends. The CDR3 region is CATAPGGGRSGANVLTF. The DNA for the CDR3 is TGTGCCACCGCCCCAGGGGGCGGGAGGTCTGGGGCCAACGTCCTGACTTTC.

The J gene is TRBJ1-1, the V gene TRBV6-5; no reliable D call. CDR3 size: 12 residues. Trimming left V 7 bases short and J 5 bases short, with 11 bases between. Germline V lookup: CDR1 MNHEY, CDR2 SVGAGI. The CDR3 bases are TGTGCCAGCACCAGATCCGAGACTGAAGCTTTCTTT. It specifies CASTRSETEAFF.

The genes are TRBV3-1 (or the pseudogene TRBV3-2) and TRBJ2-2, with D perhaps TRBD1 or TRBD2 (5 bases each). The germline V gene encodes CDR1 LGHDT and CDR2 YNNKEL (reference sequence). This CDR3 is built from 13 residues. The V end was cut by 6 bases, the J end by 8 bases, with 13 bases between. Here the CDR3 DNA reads TGTGCCAGCAGTCACGGGGCTTTAGGGGAGCTGTTTTTT. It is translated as CASSHGALGELFF.

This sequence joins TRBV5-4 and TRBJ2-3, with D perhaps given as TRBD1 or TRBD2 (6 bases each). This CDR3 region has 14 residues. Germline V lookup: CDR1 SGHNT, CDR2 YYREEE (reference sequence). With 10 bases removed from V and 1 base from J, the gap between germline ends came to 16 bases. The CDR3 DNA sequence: TGTGCCCTCGGAGGGGGTGGGGGCACAGATACGCAGTATTTT. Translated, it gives CALGGGGGTDTQYF.

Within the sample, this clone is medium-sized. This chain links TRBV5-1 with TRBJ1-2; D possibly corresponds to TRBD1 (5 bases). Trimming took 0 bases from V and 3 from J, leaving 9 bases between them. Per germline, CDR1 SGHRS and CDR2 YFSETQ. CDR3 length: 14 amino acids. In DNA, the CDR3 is TGCGCCAGCAGCTTGGCGGCAGGGCACTATGGCTACACCTTC. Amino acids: CASSLAAGHYGYTF. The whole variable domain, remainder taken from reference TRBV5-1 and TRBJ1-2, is KAGVTQTPRYLIKTRGQQVTLSCSPISGHRSVSWYQQTPGQGLQFLFEYFSETQRNKGNFPGRFSGRQFSNSRSEMNVSTLELGDSALYLCASSLAAGHYGYTFGSGTRLTVV.

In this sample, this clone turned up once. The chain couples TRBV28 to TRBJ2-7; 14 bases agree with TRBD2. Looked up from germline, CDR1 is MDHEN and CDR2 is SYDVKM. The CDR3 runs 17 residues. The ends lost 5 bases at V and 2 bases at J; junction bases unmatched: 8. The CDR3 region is CASSPSGTSGGTYEQYF. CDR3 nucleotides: TGTGCCAGCAGTCCCTCTGGGACTAGCGGGGGCACCTACGAGCAGTACTTC.

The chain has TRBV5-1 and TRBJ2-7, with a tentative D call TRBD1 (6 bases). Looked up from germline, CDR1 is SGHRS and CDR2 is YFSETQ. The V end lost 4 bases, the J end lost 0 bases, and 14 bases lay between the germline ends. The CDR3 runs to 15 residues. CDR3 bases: TGCGCCAGCAGCCTACAGGGTTTGGGCTCCTACGAGCAGTACTTC. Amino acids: CASSLQGLGSYEQYF.

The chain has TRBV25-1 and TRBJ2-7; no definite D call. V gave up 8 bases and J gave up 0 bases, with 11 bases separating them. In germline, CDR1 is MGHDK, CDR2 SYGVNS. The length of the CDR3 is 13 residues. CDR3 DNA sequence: TGTGCCAGCCGACCTACCAGCTCCTACGAGCAGTACTTC. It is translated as CASRPTSSYEQYF.

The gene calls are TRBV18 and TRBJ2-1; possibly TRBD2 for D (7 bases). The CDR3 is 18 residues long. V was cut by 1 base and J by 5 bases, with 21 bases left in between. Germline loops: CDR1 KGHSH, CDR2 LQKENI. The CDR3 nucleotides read TGTGCCAGCTCACCACGCTTAGGGGGACCGGGAGGCCACAATGAGCAGTTCTTC. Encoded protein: CASSPRLGGPGGHNEQFF. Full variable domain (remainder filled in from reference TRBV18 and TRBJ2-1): NAGVMQNPRHLVRRRGQEARLRCSPMKGHSHVYWYRQLPEEGLKFMVYLQKENIIDESGMPKERFSAEFPKEGPSILRIQQVVRGDSAAYFCASSPRLGGPGGHNEQFFGPGTRLTVL.

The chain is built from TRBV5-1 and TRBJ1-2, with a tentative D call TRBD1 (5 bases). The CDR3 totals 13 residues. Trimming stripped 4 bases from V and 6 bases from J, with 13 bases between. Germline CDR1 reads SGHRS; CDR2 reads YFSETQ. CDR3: CASSPTAGDGYTF. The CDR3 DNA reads TGCGCCAGCAGCCCGACGGCGGGGGATGGCTACACCTTC.

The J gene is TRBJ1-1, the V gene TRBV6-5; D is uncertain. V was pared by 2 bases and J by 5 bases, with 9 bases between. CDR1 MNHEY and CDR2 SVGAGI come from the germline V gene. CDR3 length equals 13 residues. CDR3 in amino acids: CASSYGWETEAFF. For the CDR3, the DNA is TGTGCCAGCAGTTACGGCTGGGAAACTGAAGCTTTCTTT.

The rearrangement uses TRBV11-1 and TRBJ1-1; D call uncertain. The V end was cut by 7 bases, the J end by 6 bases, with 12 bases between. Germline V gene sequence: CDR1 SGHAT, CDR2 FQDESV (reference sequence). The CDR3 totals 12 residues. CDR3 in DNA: TGTGCCAGCATCTACGGAGCGCCTGAAGCTTTCTTT. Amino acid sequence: CASIYGAPEAFF.

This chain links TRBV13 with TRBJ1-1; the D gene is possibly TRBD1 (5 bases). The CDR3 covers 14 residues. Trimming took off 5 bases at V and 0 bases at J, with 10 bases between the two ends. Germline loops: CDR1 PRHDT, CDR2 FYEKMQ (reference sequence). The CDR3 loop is CASSQGPMNTEAFF. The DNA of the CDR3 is TGTGCCAGCAGCCAGGGACCCATGAACACTGAAGCTTTCTTT.

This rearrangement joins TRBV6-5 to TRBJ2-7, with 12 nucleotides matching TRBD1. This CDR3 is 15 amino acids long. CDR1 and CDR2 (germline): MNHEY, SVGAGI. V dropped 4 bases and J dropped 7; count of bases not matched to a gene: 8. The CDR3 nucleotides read TGTGCCAGCAGTTCCCGGGGACAGGGGGCAAGGGAGCAGTACTTC. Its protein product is CASSSRGQGAREQYF.

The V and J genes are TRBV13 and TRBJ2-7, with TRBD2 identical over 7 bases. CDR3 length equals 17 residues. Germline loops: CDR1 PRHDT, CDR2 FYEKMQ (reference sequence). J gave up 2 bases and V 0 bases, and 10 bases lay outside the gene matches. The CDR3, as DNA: TGTGCCAGCAGCTTAGGACTAGGGCGGGAGTTCCCCTACGAGCAGTACTTC. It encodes CASSLGLGREFPYEQYF.

The CDR3, as DNA: TGTGCCCCTGGCGATGAGCAGTTCTTC. It encodes CAPGDEQFF. This sequence joins TRBV30 and TRBJ2-1; D is unresolved. The V gene lost 8 bases and the J gene lost 8 bases, with 7 bases spanning the gap. This CDR3 has 9 residues. Germline V gives CDR1 GTSNPN, CDR2 SVGIG (reference sequence).

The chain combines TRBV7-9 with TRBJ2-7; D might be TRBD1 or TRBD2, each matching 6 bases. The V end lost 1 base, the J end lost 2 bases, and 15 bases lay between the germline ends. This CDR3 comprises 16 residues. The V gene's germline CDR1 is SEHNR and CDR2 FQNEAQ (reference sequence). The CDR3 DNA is TGTGCCAGCAGCTTAGATTTTGTGGGGGGCCCCTACGAGCAGTACTTC. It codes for CASSLDFVGGPYEQYF.

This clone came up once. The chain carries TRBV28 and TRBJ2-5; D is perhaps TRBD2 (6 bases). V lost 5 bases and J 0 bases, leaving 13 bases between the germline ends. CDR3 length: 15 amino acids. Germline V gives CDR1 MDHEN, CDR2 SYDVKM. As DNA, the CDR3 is TGTGCCAGCAGTCCCTGGGGCGGGAACCAAGAGACCCAGTACTTC. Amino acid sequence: CASSPWGGNQETQYF.

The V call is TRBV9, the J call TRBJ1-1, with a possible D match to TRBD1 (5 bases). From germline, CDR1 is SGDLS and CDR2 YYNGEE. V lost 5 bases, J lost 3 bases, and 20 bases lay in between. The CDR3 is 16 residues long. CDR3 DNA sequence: TGTGCCAGCAGTCCTAGTCCGGATAGGGGCGACACTGAAGCTTTCTTT. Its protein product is CASSPSPDRGDTEAFF.